Sequencing of this T cell receptor beta chain was carried out in a study of blood T cell repertoires in COVID-19. Per germline, CDR1 LGHNA and CDR2 YNFKEQ. CDR3 length: 14 amino acids. V lost 0 bases, J lost 7 bases, and 4 bases stayed unmatched. The authors' processing: Counts of nucleated cells, estimated from reference gene primer amplification, were obtained. TCRdb's copy holds only in-frame clones and misses some; the assay was immunoSEQ multiplex PCR. D and trimming come from the DNA, and the V and J calls and clone size come from that table. Of about 160,000 clones in the sample, more than 75% are singletons; the top ten hold roughly 15%.

The sequenced sample was peripheral blood. This TCR was sampled from a human donor with acute or convalescent COVID-19. The donor label of this sample is uncertain. The genes are TRBV4-2 and TRBJ1-2; 8 bases are a match to TRBD1. The CDR3 sequence is CASSQEGQGGGYTF. In nucleotides, the CDR3 is TGTGCCAGCAGCCAAGAAGGACAGGGTGGTGGCTACACCTTC.